These 7 T cell receptor beta chains originate from one sample sequenced in a study of blood T cell repertoires in COVID-19. Measured with immunoSEQ multiplex PCR; TCRdb has only the in-frame clones, and not every one. The sample gives a few hundred thousand clones, roughly nine tenths of which show up once; under 2.5% is in the top ten. What was sequenced was PBMCs or T cells enriched from blood (not recorded which). These receptors were taken from a woman between 18 and 29 years old who had recovered from COVID-19.

The J gene is TRBJ1-3, the V gene TRBV19; D is ambiguous. CDR3 length equals 13 residues. Germline assignment: CDR1 LNHDA and CDR2 SQIVND (reference sequence). V was cut by 0 bases and J by 5 bases, with 5 bases left in between. CDR3 region: CASSIDSRNTIYF. DNA for the CDR3: TGTGCCAGTAGTATAGACAGTAGAAACACCATATATTTT.

This chain links TRBV14 with TRBJ2-2; 9 positions agree with TRBD1. Germline V CDR1 and CDR2: SGHDN, FVKESK. This CDR3 region has 17 residues. V was pared by 2 bases and J by 6 bases, with 10 bases of the junction left unmatched. Written as DNA, the CDR3 is TGTGCCAGCAGCCAAAGGTTTGGACAGGGGACGGCCGGGGAGCTGTTTTTT. This sequence encodes CASSQRFGQGTAGELFF.

The rearrangement uses TRBV5-4 and TRBJ2-5; 9 positions match TRBD1. The V gene end was trimmed by 0 bases and the J gene end by 2 bases; junction bases not matched to a gene: 11. From germline, CDR1 is SGHNT and CDR2 YYREEE (reference sequence). This CDR3 has 18 residues. CDR3 bases: TGTGCCAGCAGCTTGGGTGGGACAGGGACACCCAGACAAGAGACCCAGTACTTC. Protein sequence: CASSLGGTGTPRQETQYF. Full variable domain (rest looked up from reference TRBV5-4 and TRBJ2-5): ETGVTQSPTHLIKTRGQQVTLRCSSQSGHNTVSWYQQALGQGPQFIFQYYREEENGRGNFPPRFSGLQFPNYSSELNVNALELDDSALYLCASSLGGTGTPRQETQYFGPGTRLLVL.

The rearrangement links TRBV6-5 to TRBJ2-1; D gene uncertain. CDR1 is MNHEY, CDR2 SVGAGI, per germline. This CDR3 is built from 12 residues. V lost 6 bases to trimming and J lost 9 bases, with 12 bases between them. In DNA, the CDR3 is TGTGCCAGCAGACCCCATACCGGTGAGCAGTTCTTC. Translation: CASRPHTGEQFF.

The chain's CDR3 is CASRPTQGSGQPQHF. The CDR3 bases are TGTGCCAGCAGGCCCACCCAGGGGTCGGGTCAGCCCCAGCATTTT. This sequence joins TRBV28 and TRBJ1-5; a weak D match, TRBD1 (6 bases). V was shortened by 6 bases and J by 6 bases, with 18 bases between the two germline ends. CDR1 and CDR2 from the germline V gene are MDHEN and SYDVKM. There are 15 residues in the CDR3.

The rearrangement joins TRBV19 to TRBJ2-5, with TRBD1 as a possible D gene (5 bases). The V end lost 7 bases, the J end lost 4 bases, and 19 bases lay between the germline ends. Germline V gene sequence: CDR1 LNHDA, CDR2 SQIVND (reference sequence). The CDR3 covers 15 residues. The CDR3 coding sequence is TGTGCCAGTACCCCAGGAGCAGGGAAATCAGAGACCCAGTACTTC. Translation gives CASTPGAGKSETQYF.

The chain combines TRBV6-6 with TRBJ1-2, with 8 bases identical to TRBD1. Per the germline V gene, CDR1 is MNHNY and CDR2 is SVGAGI (reference sequence). J was trimmed by 3 bases and V by 5 bases; bases with no gene match: 8. CDR3 length: 15 amino acids. The CDR3 DNA is TGTGCCAGCAGTCCTTTAAACAGGGGGGACTATGGCTACACCTTC. Encoded protein: CASSPLNRGDYGYTF.